This T cell receptor beta chain came from a study of long-term antiretroviral therapy in people with HIV. Study observations and caveats: Clones that had undergone expansion before ART dominated the repertoire at all time points.

At the survey level, the v3.0 immunoSEQ assay was run. The assay was immunoSEQ multiplex PCR, and TCRdb's table has in-frame clones only and misses some. The sample consists of approximately 28,000 clones, around 96% of them appearing once. CDR1 is MGHDK and CDR2 is SYGVNS in the germline V gene. Between the trimmed V and J ends, which lost 3 bases and 2 bases, there was a span of 10 bases. The CDR3 totals 14 residues. Remarks on this clone: Antigen specificity is unknown.

This chain links TRBV25-1 with TRBJ1-1; D unclear. The TCR originated in a man aged 30-40 years with HIV. The sequencing here drew on unsorted PBMCs, taken 5.3 years after starting antiretroviral therapy. The CDR3, as DNA: TGTGCCAGCAGTGATGTTGGGTTCAACACTGAAGCTTTCTTT. Its translation: CASSDVGFNTEAFF. Looking up the rest from reference TRBV25-1 and TRBJ1-1 gives the full variable domain: EADIYQTPRYLVIGTGKKITLECSQTMGHDKMYWYQQDPGMELHLIHYSYGVNSTEKGDLSSESTVSRIRTEHFPLTLESARPSHTSQYLCASSDVGFNTEAFFGQGTRLTVV.